This TCR beta chain was profiled in a study of regulatory T cells in long-lasting Graves disease. Germline values: CDR1 LNHDA, CDR2 SQIVND (reference sequence). The V end lost 2 bases, the J end lost 1 base, and 9 bases lay between the germline ends. The CDR3 length is 15 residues. According to the study, TCR beta libraries were built with iRepertoire HTBI primers and CDR3-region Arm-PCR. TCRdb reprocessed the multiplex PCR reads with MiXCR, giving one entry per CDR3 protein. The table includes 400,000 to 450,000 distinct CDR3 sequences, about 15% detected once. The time point here: newly diagnosed GD, antithyroid drugs for less than 3 months. Following extraction of RNA from PBMCs, that RNA was used to make the TCR library. The same data also went into a second study, on T cells in Graves' hyperthyroidism and ophthalmopathy.

This specimen consisted of peripheral blood mononuclear cells (PBMCs), obtained at new diagnosis, from a patient treated with antithyroid drugs. The source of this sequence is a woman in her 30s with Graves disease. The V gene is TRBV19, the J gene TRBJ2-1, with a weak D call TRBD1 (6 bases). DNA of the CDR3: TGTGCCAGTAGTATACTACAGGGTTCCTACAATGAGCAGTTCTTC. Its protein product is CASSILQGSYNEQFF.